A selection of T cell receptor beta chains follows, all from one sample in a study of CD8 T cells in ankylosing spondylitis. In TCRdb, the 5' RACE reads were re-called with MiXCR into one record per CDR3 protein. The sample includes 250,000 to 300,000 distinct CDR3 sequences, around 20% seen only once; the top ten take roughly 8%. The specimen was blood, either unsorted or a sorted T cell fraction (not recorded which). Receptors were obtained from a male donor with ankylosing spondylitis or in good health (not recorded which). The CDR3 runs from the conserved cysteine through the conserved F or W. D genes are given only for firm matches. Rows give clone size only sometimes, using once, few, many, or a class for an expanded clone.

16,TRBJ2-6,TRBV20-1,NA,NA,CSATHLGLSGANVLTF,TGCAGTGCAACTCACTTAGGGCTCTCTGGGGCCAACGTCCTGACTTTC
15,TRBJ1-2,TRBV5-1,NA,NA,CASSLTALRGYGYTF,TGCGCCAGCAGCTTGACGGCACTCCGAGGCTATGGCTACACCTTC
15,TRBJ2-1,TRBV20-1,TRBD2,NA,CSAGLAGSSYNEQFF,TGCAGTGCTGGACTAGCGGGGAGCTCCTACAATGAGCAGTTCTTC
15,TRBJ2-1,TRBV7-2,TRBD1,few,CASSLGGTGAYEQFF,TGTGCCAGCAGCTTAGGTGGGACAGGGGCGTATGAGCAGTTCTTC
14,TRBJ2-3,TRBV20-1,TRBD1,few,CSATGQGWTDTQYF,TGCAGTGCTACCGGACAGGGCTGGACAGATACGCAGTATTTT
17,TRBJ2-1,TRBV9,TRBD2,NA,CASSVATRTSGGSEQFF,TGTGCCAGCAGCGTAGCTACTCGGACTAGCGGGGGGTCTGAGCAGTTCTTC
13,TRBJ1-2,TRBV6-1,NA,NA,CASSPVRWNGYTF,TGTGCCAGCAGCCCGGTGAGGTGGAATGGCTACACCTTC
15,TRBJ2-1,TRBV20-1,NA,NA,CSAEGGHRVYNEQFF,TGCAGTGCTGAGGGGGGGCATCGGGTCTACAATGAGCAGTTCTTC
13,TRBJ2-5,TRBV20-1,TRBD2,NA,CSARTSGKETQYF,TGCAGTGCTCGGACTAGCGGTAAAGAGACCCAGTACTTC
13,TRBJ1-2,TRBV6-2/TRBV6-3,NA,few,CASSYGADYGYTF,TGTGCCAGCAGTTATGGGGCCGACTATGGCTACACCTTC
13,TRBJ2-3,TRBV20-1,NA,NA,CSARVWDTDTQYF,TGCAGTGCTAGGGTTTGGGATACAGATACGCAGTATTTT
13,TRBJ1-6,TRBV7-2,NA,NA,CASSPRDRSPLHF,TGTGCCAGCAGCCCACGTGACCGGTCACCCCTCCACTTT
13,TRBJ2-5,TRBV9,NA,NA,CASSVDVQETQYF,TGTGCCAGCAGCGTAGATGTTCAAGAGACCCAGTACTTC
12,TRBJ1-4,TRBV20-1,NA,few,CSARDINEKLFF,TGCAGTGCCAGGGATATTAATGAAAAACTGTTTTTT
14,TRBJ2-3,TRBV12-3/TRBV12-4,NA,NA,CASSLTDGTDTQYF,TGTGCCAGCAGTTTAACGGATGGGACAGATACGCAGTATTTT
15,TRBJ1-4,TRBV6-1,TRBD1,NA,CASSLLGGGFEKLFF,TGTGCCAGCAGTCTCCTAGGGGGCGGTTTTGAAAAACTGTTTTTT
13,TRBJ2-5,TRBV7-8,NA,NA,CASSLIPGETQYF,TGTGCCAGCAGCTTAATCCCGGGGGAGACCCAGTACTTC
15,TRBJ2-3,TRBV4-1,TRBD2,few,CASSQGLERSDTQYF,TGCGCCAGCAGCCAGGGACTAGAAAGGTCCGATACGCAGTATTTT
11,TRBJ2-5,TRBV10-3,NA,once,CVISDPETQYF,TGTGTCATCAGTGATCCCGAGACCCAGTACTTC
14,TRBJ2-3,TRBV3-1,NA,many,CASSQGGPTDTQYF,TGTGCCAGCAGCCAAGGGGGGCCCACAGATACGCAGTATTTT
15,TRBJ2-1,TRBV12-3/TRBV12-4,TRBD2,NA,CASRESSGGNNEQFF,TGTGCCAGCAGGGAGTCTAGCGGGGGAAACAATGAGCAGTTCTTC
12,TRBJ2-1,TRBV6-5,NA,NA,CASSRKDNEQFF,TGTGCCAGCAGCCGCAAAGACAATGAGCAGTTCTTC
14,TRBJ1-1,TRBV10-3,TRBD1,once,CAIRDRGFGTEAFF,TGTGCCATCAGGGACAGGGGGTTCGGCACTGAAGCTTTCTTT
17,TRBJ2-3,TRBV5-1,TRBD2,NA,CASSITTSGSVGDTQYF,TGCGCCAGCAGCATAACGACTAGCGGGAGTGTTGGAGATACGCAGTATTTT
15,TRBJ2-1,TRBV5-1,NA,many,CASSLGGLSYNEQFF,TGCGCCAGCAGCTTGGGGGGCCTCTCCTACAATGAGCAGTTCTTC
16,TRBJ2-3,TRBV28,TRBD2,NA,CASASLSGSPTDTQYF,TGTGCCAGCGCTAGCCTGAGCGGGAGCCCCACAGATACGCAGTATTTT
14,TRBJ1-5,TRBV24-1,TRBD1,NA,CATRGQLENQPQHF,TGTGCCACCAGGGGACAGTTAGAGAATCAGCCCCAGCATTTT
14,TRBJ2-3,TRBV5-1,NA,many,CASSLPGETDTQYF,TGCGCCAGCAGCTTGCCGGGGGAGACAGATACGCAGTATTTT
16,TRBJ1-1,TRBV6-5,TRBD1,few,CASSYLAAGGITEAFF,TGTGCCAGCAGTTACCTTGCGGCAGGGGGTATCACTGAAGCTTTCTTT
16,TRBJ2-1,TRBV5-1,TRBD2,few,CARATSGPSSYNEQFF,TGCGCCAGGGCTACTAGCGGTCCAAGCTCCTACAATGAGCAGTTCTTC
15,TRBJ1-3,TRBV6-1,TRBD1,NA,CASSEQGAIGNTIYF,TGTGCCAGCAGTGAACAGGGGGCTATTGGAAACACCATATATTTT
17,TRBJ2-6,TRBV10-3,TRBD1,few,CAITGQGASSGANVLTF,TGTGCCATCACTGGACAGGGGGCAAGCTCTGGGGCCAACGTCCTGACTTTC
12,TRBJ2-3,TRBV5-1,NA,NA,CASRRSADTQYF,TGCGCCAGCAGGCGGAGTGCAGATACGCAGTATTTT
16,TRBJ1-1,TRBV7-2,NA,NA,CASSLGQGPWNTEAFF,TGTGCCAGCAGCTTAGGGCAGGGGCCCTGGAACACTGAAGCTTTCTTT
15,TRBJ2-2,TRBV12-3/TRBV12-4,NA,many,CASSFGGRNTGELFF,TGTGCCAGCAGTTTTGGAGGGAGGAACACCGGGGAGCTGTTTTTT
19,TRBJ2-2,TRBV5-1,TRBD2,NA,CASSPSVGGGALNTGELFF,TGCGCCAGCAGCCCTTCGGTAGGCGGGGGGGCCTTAAACACCGGGGAGCTGTTTTTT
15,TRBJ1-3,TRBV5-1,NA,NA,CASSLAGTTGNTIYF,TGCGCCAGCAGCTTGGCCGGGACTACTGGAAACACCATATATTTT
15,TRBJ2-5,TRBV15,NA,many,CATSRDPQGRETQYF,TGTGCCACCAGCAGAGATCCGCAGGGTCGAGAGACCCAGTACTTC
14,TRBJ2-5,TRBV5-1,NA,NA,CASSSPKAGETQYF,TGCGCCAGCAGCTCTCCGAAGGCGGGCGAGACCCAGTACTTC
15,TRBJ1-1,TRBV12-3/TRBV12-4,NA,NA,CASSPGKGMGTEAFF,TGTGCCAGCTCCCCCGGTAAGGGTATGGGCACTGAAGCTTTCTTT
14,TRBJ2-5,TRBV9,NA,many,CASSSDNPGETQYF,TGTGCCAGCAGCAGCGACAATCCCGGTGAGACCCAGTACTTC
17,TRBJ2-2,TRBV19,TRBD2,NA,CASSIARLAGVTGELFF,TGTGCCAGTAGTATAGCTCGGCTAGCGGGAGTCACCGGGGAGCTGTTTTTT
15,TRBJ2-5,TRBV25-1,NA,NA,CASSESAGWKETQYF,TGTGCCAGCAGTGAATCTGCAGGGTGGAAGGAGACCCAGTACTTC
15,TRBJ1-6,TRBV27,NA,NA,CASSLWGEGDSPLHF,TGTGCCAGCAGTTTATGGGGGGAGGGAGATTCACCCCTCCACTTT
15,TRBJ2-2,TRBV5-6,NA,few,CASSLLDRTTGELFF,TGTGCCAGCAGCTTATTGGACAGAACCACCGGGGAGCTGTTTTTT